This TCR beta chain stems from a study of breast tumors, draining lymph nodes, adjacent tissues. In this sample, this clonotype turned up many times. What it recognizes is unknown. With 4 bases clipped from V and 8 bases from J, the junction kept 8 bases outside the gene matches. The CDR3 sequence is 15 residues long. Per germline, CDR1 LGHDT and CDR2 YNNKEL (reference sequence). Study results and caveats: Most tumor T cells seemingly derive from lymph node, then expand in tumor. The lymph node origin of tumor T cells was framed as consistent with a hypothesis, not demonstrated. Tumors had less TCR diversity than lymph nodes, more than nontumor tissue.

From the multiplex PCR reads, TCRdb called clonotypes with MiXCR, one entry per CDR3 protein. Altogether around 120,000 distinct CDR3 sequences are present, 20% being singletons, with the ten largest covering about 3.5%. Axillary draining lymph nodes of breast cancer patients supplied the node samples. This chain joins TRBV3-1 and TRBJ2-1; 10 bases match TRBD2. The sequencing sample was made of axillary lymph node tissue. The TCR comes from a female donor with breast cancer. Some clones in this sample may be carry-over from other donors' samples. The CDR3 region has the DNA TGTGCCAGCAGCCGACCTAGCGGGGGTGGCGATGAGCAGTTCTTC. Translating gives CASSRPSGGGDEQFF.